A single sample is the source of the 25 T cell receptor beta chains below, sequenced in a study of vaccination and CD4 T cells after COVID-19. The antigens of these receptors remain unknown. Noted treatment: approximately 9-day PBMC culture with coronavirus spike peptide pools or control peptides (ViraFEST assay). Sequencing of DNA taken from cultured CD4+ T cells relied on the Oncomine TCR Beta short-read assay. TCRdb analysed the PCR reads with MiXCR anew, one entry per CDR3 protein. The data hold over 11,000 distinct CDR3 sequences, with around 59% observed a single time. The sample comprised CD4+ T cells from blood, cultured in vitro. These receptors came from a human donor who had recovered from COVID-19.

This rearrangement joins TRBV28 to TRBJ1-5; 7 positions match TRBD1. J was trimmed by 5 bases and V by 5 bases; bases with no gene match: 6. This CDR3 comprises 14 residues. Germline lookup yields CDR1 MDHEN and CDR2 SYDVKM. CDR3 amino acids: CASSKDRSDQPQHF. CDR3 nucleotides: TGTGCCAGCAGTAAGGACAGGTCGGATCAGCCCCAGCATTTT.

This clonotype was seen only a few times. The gene calls are TRBV6-1 and TRBJ2-1, with 8 bases aligning to TRBD2. The germline CDR1 and CDR2 sequences are MNHNS and SASEGT. The CDR3 is 15 residues long. Trimming at V came to 4 bases and at J to 2 bases, leaving 4 bases not matched to a gene. CDR3: CASSVDSGTYNEQFF. CDR3 bases: TGTGCCAGCAGTGTAGATAGCGGGACCTACAATGAGCAGTTCTTC.

The J gene is TRBJ1-6, the V gene TRBV6-5; TRBD1 matches at 9 bases. The V gene's germline CDR1 is MNHEY and CDR2 SVGAGI. The CDR3 totals 15 residues. The ends lost 2 bases at V and 6 bases at J; junction bases unmatched: 2. The CDR3 sequence: CASSYRTGANSPLHF. The CDR3 DNA sequence: TGTGCCAGCAGTTACCGGACAGGGGCTAATTCACCCCTCCACTTT.

The chain is built from TRBV27 and TRBJ2-3; no clear D gene. The CDR3 spans 11 residues. Germline assignment: CDR1 MNHEY and CDR2 SMNVEV (reference sequence). Trimming pared 2 bases from V and 5 bases from J, leaving 2 bases between. DNA for the CDR3: TGTGCCAGCAGTTTAAGAGATACGCAGTATTTT. It translates to CASSLRDTQYF.

V gene TRBV20-1 combines with J gene TRBJ1-5; D ambiguous. From germline, CDR1 is DFQATT and CDR2 SNEGSKA (reference sequence). With 4 bases removed from V and 2 bases from J, the gap between germline ends came to 12 bases. CDR3 length: 14 amino acids. The CDR3 region has the DNA TGCAGTGCTAAAAGTGGGGTGGGCAATCAGCCCCAGCATTTT. Translation: CSAKSGVGNQPQHF.

The chain combines TRBV4-3 with TRBJ1-2; maybe TRBD1 (5 bases). This CDR3 contains 15 residues. The germline V and J ends were trimmed by 2 bases and 7 bases, with 17 bases remaining between them. Germline values: CDR1 LGHNA, CDR2 YSLEER. The CDR3 DNA reads TGCGCCAGCAGCCAAATAGTAGGGGCGGTTTCTGGCTACACCTTC. This sequence encodes CASSQIVGAVSGYTF.

This CDR3 is CASSIQGLNYGYTF. The CDR3 DNA reads TGTGCCAGCAGCATACAGGGGCTTAACTATGGCTACACCTTC. The V call is TRBV7-9, the J call TRBJ1-2; 7 nucleotides match TRBD1. This CDR3 contains 14 residues. CDR1 SEHNR and CDR2 FQNEAQ come from the germline V gene (reference sequence). With 5 bases clipped from V and 1 base from J, the junction kept 4 bases outside the gene matches.

The V gene is TRBV20-1, the J gene TRBJ1-4, with unresolved D. The germline V and J ends were trimmed by 0 bases and 2 bases, with 7 bases remaining between them. CDR3 length: 14 residues. The germline V gene has CDR1 DFQATT and CDR2 SNEGSKA (reference sequence). CDR3 DNA sequence: TGCAGTGCTAGAGAGCGTGCGACTAATGAAAAACTGTTTTTT. Amino acids: CSARERATNEKLFF.

This chain uses TRBV6-2 or TRBV6-3 with TRBJ2-1, with 8 bases identical to TRBD2. Germline loops: CDR1 MNHEY, CDR2 SVGEGT. The length of the CDR3 is 15 residues. The junction had 12 bases not matched to a gene; V was cut back by 10 bases and J by 4 bases. In DNA form, the CDR3 reads TGTGCCACCATACCCCGGGGACTAGGATACAATGAGCAGTTCTTC. The encoded protein is CATIPRGLGYNEQFF.

The chain is built from TRBV6-2 or TRBV6-3 and TRBJ1-2, with TRBD1 as a possible D gene (6 bases). CDR1 is MNHEY, CDR2 SVGEGT, per germline. The length of the CDR3 is 13 residues. The V end lost 5 bases, the J end lost 5 bases, and 12 bases lay between the germline ends. In DNA, the CDR3 is TGTGCCAGCAGTGATGGACAGTTTTATGGCTACACCTTC. The encoded protein is CASSDGQFYGYTF.

The V and J genes are TRBV5-1 and TRBJ1-1; the D gene is possibly TRBD1 (5 bases). From germline, CDR1 is SGHRS and CDR2 YFSETQ. Trimming took off 1 base at V and 3 bases at J, with 10 bases between the two ends. The CDR3 has 14 residues. CDR3 in amino acids: CASSLTGTDTEAFF. The CDR3 bases are TGCGCCAGCAGCTTGACAGGAACGGACACTGAAGCTTTCTTT.

This chain connects TRBV11-2 to TRBJ2-3, with a possible D match to TRBD2 (6 bases). This CDR3 is built from 13 residues. V was shortened by 5 bases and J by 3 bases, with 9 bases between the two germline ends. Per the germline V gene, CDR1 is SGHAT and CDR2 is FQNNGV. The chain's CDR3 is CASSLSGTDTQYF. CDR3 bases: TGTGCCAGCAGCCTAAGCGGGACAGATACGCAGTATTTT. Variable domain in full (rest from reference TRBV11-2 and TRBJ2-3): EAGVAQSPRYKIIEKRQSVAFWCNPISGHATLYWYQQILGQGPKLLIQFQNNGVVDDSQLPKDRFSAERLKGVDSTLKIQPAKLEDSAVYLCASSLSGTDTQYFGPGTRLTVL.

This clonotype was detected once. V and J are TRBV5-8 and TRBJ1-5; D unresolved. Trimming shortened V by 2 bases and J by 1 base, and 10 bases separated the two germline ends. Germline CDR1 reads SGHTS; CDR2 reads YDEGEE. The CDR3 loop spans 15 amino acids. In DNA, the CDR3 is TGTGCCAGCAGCTTCGGCGACACCAGCAATCAGCCCCAGCATTTT. Translation: CASSFGDTSNQPQHF.

The sample holds a few counts of this clonotype. The chain combines TRBV6-5 with TRBJ2-3, with D perhaps TRBD1 or TRBD2 (6 bases each). Trimming cost V 1 base and J 1 base, with 9 bases left between them. The CDR3 sequence is 15 residues long. The germline CDR1 and CDR2 sequences are MNHEY and SVGAGI. DNA for the CDR3: TGTGCCAGCAGTTACTTGGGGGGCGGCACAGATACGCAGTATTTT. This gives the protein CASSYLGGGTDTQYF.

This clonotype has only a few counts. CDR3 sequence: CASSLTGGRGNQPQHF. The CDR3 coding sequence is TGTGCCAGCAGCTTGACAGGGGGCCGTGGCAATCAGCCCCAGCATTTT. The chain links TRBV7-2 to TRBJ1-5; TRBD1 matches at 10 bases. The ends lost 3 bases at V and 2 bases at J; junction bases unmatched: 4. The germline gives CDR1 SGHTA, CDR2 FQGNSA. The CDR3 runs to 16 residues.

This chain uses TRBV19 with TRBJ1-2, with 9 positions matching TRBD1. CDR3 length equals 15 residues. Germline assignment: CDR1 LNHDA and CDR2 SQIVND (reference sequence). Unmatched junction bases numbered 6, after V lost 3 bases and J lost 4 bases. The CDR3 protein is CASSMGQGASYGYTF. The CDR3 DNA is TGTGCCAGTAGTATGGGACAGGGCGCGTCCTATGGCTACACCTTC.

This chain uses TRBV7-8 with TRBJ2-3; a weak D match, TRBD2 (5 bases). Germline values: CDR1 SGHVS, CDR2 FQNEAQ. Between the trimmed V and J ends, which lost 5 bases and 1 base, there was a span of 16 bases. The CDR3 has 16 amino acids. CDR3 loop: CASSPAFLRGTDTQYF. The DNA for the CDR3 is TGTGCCAGCAGCCCCGCGTTTTTGCGGGGCACAGATACGCAGTATTTT.

This clonotype has only a few counts. The chain is built from TRBV20-1 and TRBJ2-2, with 9 bases aligning to TRBD2. CDR3 length: 13 amino acids. Germline trimming cut 6 bases from V and 4 bases from J; bases unmatched to any gene: 3. CDR1 is DFQATT and CDR2 is SNEGSKA in the germline V gene (reference sequence). The CDR3, as DNA: TGCAGTGCAAGTAGCGGGGGCACCGGGGAGCTGTTTTTT. Translation: CSASSGGTGELFF.

This chain joins TRBV21-1 and TRBJ2-1; the table's D call TRBD1 went unverified against the DNA. TRBV21-1 is classified as a pseudogene. CDR3 length: 16 amino acids. Here the CDR3 DNA reads TGTGCCAGCAGCAAACGAGTGGGGCGACCCTACAATGAGCAGTTCTTC. Protein sequence: CASSKRVGRPYNEQFF.

This clonotype turned up a few times. The CDR3 reads CASTDRGSNSPLHF. CDR3 bases: TGTGCCAGTACCGATCGCGGATCCAATTCACCCCTCCACTTT. The chain couples TRBV19 to TRBJ1-6, with D hard to call. The CDR3 totals 14 residues. Per the germline V gene, CDR1 is LNHDA and CDR2 is SQIVND (reference sequence). V shed 7 bases and J shed 7 bases, with 14 bases lying between them. Full variable domain (outside the CDR3, taken from reference TRBV19 and TRBJ1-6): DGGITQSPKYLFRKEGQNVTLSCEQNLNHDAMYWYRQDPGQGLRLIYYSQIVNDFQKGDIAEGYSVSREKKESFPLTVTSAQKNPTAFYLCASTDRGSNSPLHFGNGTRLTVT.

This rearrangement joins TRBV11-1 to TRBJ2-4, with 10 bases matching TRBD2. V shed 5 bases, J shed 7 bases, and the junction held 11 bases outside the gene matches. CDR3 size: 16 residues. Germline CDR1 reads SGHAT; CDR2 reads FQDESV (reference sequence). CDR3 sequence reads: CASSPGLAVPGNIQYF. CDR3 sequence (DNA): TGTGCCAGCAGCCCCGGACTAGCGGTACCTGGGAACATTCAGTACTTC.

The CDR3 nucleotides read TGTGCCAGCAGTGGGGGGCTAGCCCAGCCCCAGCATTTT. Amino acids: CASSGGLAQPQHF. The rearrangement joins TRBV2 to TRBJ1-5, with D tentatively TRBD1 (6 bases). The CDR3 consists of 13 residues. Germline CDR1 SNHLY, CDR2 FYNNEI. The ends were cut back, 4 bases at V and 7 bases at J, with 11 bases in the middle.

The chain combines TRBV7-2 with TRBJ2-7, with D perhaps assigned TRBD1 or TRBD2 (5 bases each). Germline lookup yields CDR1 SGHTA and CDR2 FQGNSA. Trimming took off 0 bases at V and 0 bases at J, with 9 bases between the two ends. The CDR3 length is 15 residues. CDR3 in amino acids: CASSLAPGSSYEQYF. The CDR3 DNA follows: TGTGCCAGCAGCTTAGCGCCAGGGAGCTCCTACGAGCAGTACTTC.

The chain carries TRBV19 and TRBJ1-3, with D unclear. The CDR3 consists of 14 residues. In germline, CDR1 is LNHDA, CDR2 SQIVND (reference sequence). The V end lost 9 bases, the J end lost 1 base, and 13 bases lay between the germline ends. The CDR3 here is CASLPHSSGNTIYF. CDR3 sequence (DNA): TGTGCCAGCCTCCCACACAGTTCTGGAAACACCATATATTTT.

The gene calls are TRBV20-1 and TRBJ2-3; D is unresolved. The CDR3 length is 14 residues. Trimming left V 1 base short and J 1 base short, with 9 bases between. CDR1 and CDR2 from the germline V gene are DFQATT and SNEGSKA (reference sequence). As DNA, the CDR3 is TGCAGTGCTAGAGGTAATAGCCGCACAGATACGCAGTATTTT. It translates to CSARGNSRTDTQYF.